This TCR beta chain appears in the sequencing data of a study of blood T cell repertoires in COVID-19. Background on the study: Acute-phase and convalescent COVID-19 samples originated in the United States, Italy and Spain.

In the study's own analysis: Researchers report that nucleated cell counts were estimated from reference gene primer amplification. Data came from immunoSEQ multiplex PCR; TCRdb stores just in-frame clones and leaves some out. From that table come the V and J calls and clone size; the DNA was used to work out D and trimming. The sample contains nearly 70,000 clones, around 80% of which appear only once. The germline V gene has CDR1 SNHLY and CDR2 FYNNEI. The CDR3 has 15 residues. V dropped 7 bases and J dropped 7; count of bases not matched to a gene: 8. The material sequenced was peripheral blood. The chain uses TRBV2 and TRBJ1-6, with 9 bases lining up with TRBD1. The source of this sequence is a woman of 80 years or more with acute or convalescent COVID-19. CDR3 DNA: TGTGCCAGCAAAGAACAGGGGGCCTTGAATTCACCCCTCCACTTT. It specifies CASKEQGALNSPLHF. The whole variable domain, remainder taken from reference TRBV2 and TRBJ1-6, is EPEVTQTPSHQVTQMGQEVILRCVPISNHLYFYWYRQILGQKVEFLVSFYNNEISEKSEIFDDQFSVERPDGSNFTLKIRSTKLEDSAMYFCASKEQGALNSPLHFGNGTRLTVT.